Below are 24 T cell receptor beta chains sequenced from a single sample in a study of CD8 T cells in Susac syndrome. Reverse transcription of roughly 0.45 to 1 ug RNA was performed with random hexamers. TCRdb re-called the immunoSEQ multiplex PCR reads through MiXCR, storing one row per CDR3 protein. Among more than 110,000 distinct CDR3 sequences listed, 95% were seen once. Sequencing used CD4+ T cells from PBMCs. These receptors were collected from a human donor with Susac syndrome.

The rearrangement joins TRBV6-6 to TRBJ1-6; D call uncertain. Germline lookup yields CDR1 MNHNY and CDR2 SVGAGI (reference sequence). Trimming left V 0 bases short and J 5 bases short, with 8 bases between. The CDR3 loop spans 15 amino acids. The CDR3 is CASSYSGKNNSPLHF. The DNA for the CDR3 is TGTGCCAGCAGTTACTCGGGAAAAAATAATTCACCCCTCCACTTT.

The J gene is TRBJ1-5, the V gene TRBV7-2, with a weak D call TRBD1 (5 bases). Germline loops: CDR1 SGHTA, CDR2 FQGNSA. Trimming stripped 0 bases from V and 7 bases from J, with 13 bases between. This CDR3 has 15 amino acids. The CDR3 loop is CASSLAEGLGQPQHF. As DNA, the CDR3 is TGTGCCAGCAGCTTAGCTGAGGGGTTAGGGCAGCCCCAGCATTTT.

In its sample, this clonotype was seen once. The rearrangement joins TRBV9 to TRBJ2-7; unclear D gene. V shed 0 bases and J shed 6 bases, with 10 bases lying between them. Germline assignment: CDR1 SGDLS and CDR2 YYNGEE. The CDR3 contains 13 residues. The CDR3 spells CASSVDPSTEQYF. The CDR3, as DNA: TGTGCCAGCAGCGTAGATCCGTCGACCGAGCAGTACTTC. Supplemented by reference TRBV9 and TRBJ2-7, the full variable domain reads DSGVTQTPKHLITATGQRVTLRCSPRSGDLSVYWYQQSLDQGLQFLIQYYNGEERAKGNILERFSAQQFPDLHSELNLSSLELGDSALYFCASSVDPSTEQYFGPGTRLTVT.

In this sample, this clonotype turned up once. The chain uses TRBV7-2 and TRBJ2-7; D not certain. CDR1 SGHTA and CDR2 FQGNSA come from the germline V gene. The CDR3 totals 15 residues. Trimming shortened V by 0 bases and J by 3 bases, and 12 bases separated the two germline ends. The CDR3 region is CASSLAATPGYEQYF. CDR3 DNA: TGTGCCAGCAGCTTAGCGGCTACGCCAGGCTACGAGCAGTACTTC.

The chain links TRBV7-2 to TRBJ2-2, with D hard to call. The CDR3 length is 12 residues. Germline CDR1 reads SGHTA; CDR2 reads FQGNSA. V lost 5 bases, J lost 6 bases, and 7 bases lay in between. The DNA of the CDR3 is TGTGCCAGCAGCCCTCCGCCCGGGGAGCTGTTTTTT. Protein: CASSPPPGELFF.

This chain connects TRBV7-3 to TRBJ1-1; D uncertain. V lost 5 bases, J lost 3 bases, and 13 bases lay in between. Germline CDR1 and CDR2: SGHTA and FQGTGA. The CDR3 is 14 amino acids. The CDR3 DNA reads as TGTGCCAGCAGCCCCACGGGGAGGGACACTGAAGCTTTCTTT. This encodes CASSPTGRDTEAFF.

V and J are TRBV20-1 and TRBJ2-5; 8 positions match TRBD2. The CDR3 runs to 14 residues. CDR1 and CDR2 (germline): DFQATT, SNEGSKA (reference sequence). V dropped 3 bases and J dropped 5; count of bases not matched to a gene: 8. CDR3: CSASTGGVLETQYF. In DNA, the CDR3 is TGCAGTGCTAGTACGGGGGGGGTACTGGAGACCCAGTACTTC.

The rearrangement uses TRBV20-1 and TRBJ2-7; D might be TRBD2 (7 bases). The CDR3 is made up of 14 amino acids. The V end was cut by 6 bases, the J end by 2 bases, with 17 bases between. Per germline, CDR1 DFQATT and CDR2 SNEGSKA (reference sequence). CDR3 nucleotides: TGCAGTGCCCAAGAGGGGGGGCGGGCCTACGAGCAGTACTTC. Protein: CSAQEGGRAYEQYF.

CDR3 DNA sequence: TGCAGTGCTAGTGTACAGGAGGGCACAGATACGCAGTATTTT. As protein: CSASVQEGTDTQYF. The genes are TRBV20-1 and TRBJ2-3, with D possibly being TRBD1 or TRBD2 (5 bases each). The germline V gene has CDR1 DFQATT and CDR2 SNEGSKA (reference sequence). This CDR3 is built from 14 residues. V shed 3 bases and J shed 1 base, with 11 bases lying between them.

The chain joins TRBV5-1 to TRBJ2-1; a weak D match, TRBD1 (6 bases). The CDR3 runs to 16 residues. Germline lookup yields CDR1 SGHRS and CDR2 YFSETQ. V lost 4 bases to trimming and J lost 1 base, with 15 bases between them. CDR3: CASSPPQQGSYNEQFF. CDR3 DNA: TGCGCCAGCAGCCCACCGCAACAGGGTTCCTACAATGAGCAGTTCTTC.

The V gene is TRBV29-1, the J gene TRBJ2-1; no clear D. The CDR3 sequence is 12 residues long. Germline CDR1 and CDR2: SQVTM and ANQGSEA. Between the trimmed V and J ends, which lost 4 bases and 10 bases, there was a span of 14 bases. CDR3 DNA sequence: TGCAGCGTTGCCGGAGAACGGGCAGAGCAGTTCTTC. Translation gives CSVAGERAEQFF.

The count of this clonotype is one. This sequence joins TRBV10-3 and TRBJ2-2; 11 nucleotides align to TRBD2. This CDR3 contains 15 residues. Germline V gives CDR1 ENHRY, CDR2 SYGVKD. V lost 4 bases, J lost 4 bases, and 2 bases stayed unmatched. CDR3 nucleotide sequence: TGTGCCATCAGTGCTGGGACTAGCGGCACCGGGGAGCTGTTTTTT. Protein sequence: CAISAGTSGTGELFF.

The V gene is TRBV27, the J gene TRBJ1-2; D may be TRBD1 (5 bases). Germline lookup yields CDR1 MNHEY and CDR2 SMNVEV (reference sequence). With 2 bases removed from V and 0 bases from J, the gap between germline ends came to 10 bases. CDR3 size: 15 residues. The CDR3 region has the DNA TGTGCCAGCAGTTTAGGGGCAGGGCCTAACTATGGCTACACCTTC. This gives the protein CASSLGAGPNYGYTF.

The V and J genes are TRBV20-1 and TRBJ1-5, with 8 bases fitting TRBD1. The CDR3 runs to 12 residues. Germline CDR1 DFQATT, CDR2 SNEGSKA (reference sequence). The V gene end was trimmed by 5 bases and the J gene end by 7 bases; junction bases not matched to a gene: 4. This chain's CDR3 is CSAAGGGQPQHF. The CDR3, as DNA: TGCAGTGCTGCAGGGGGCGGGCAGCCCCAGCATTTT.

This clonotype has a single count. The rearrangement joins TRBV4-2 to TRBJ1-1, with D maybe TRBD1 (6 bases). V lost 1 base and J lost 0, with 18 bases in between. Germline CDR1 LGHNA, CDR2 YNFKEQ. The CDR3 is made up of 18 amino acids. As DNA, the CDR3 is TGTGCCAGCAGCCAAGGTTTGGGGGGGCCTGGGGTGAACACTGAAGCTTTCTTT. This codes for CASSQGLGGPGVNTEAFF.

V and J are TRBV3-1 and TRBJ2-3; 10 bases map to TRBD2. Per germline, CDR1 LGHDT and CDR2 YNNKEL (reference sequence). V lost 4 bases to trimming and J lost 6 bases; unmatched junction nucleotides: 7. This CDR3 comprises 15 residues. This CDR3 reads CASSRLAGGSDTQYF. Written as DNA, the CDR3 is TGTGCCAGCAGCCGGTTAGCGGGGGGTAGCGATACGCAGTATTTT.

In its sample, this clonotype was seen once. The chain is built from TRBV12-5 and TRBJ2-1; TRBD1 or TRBD2 may be the D gene (5 bases each). CDR1 and CDR2 (germline): LGHNT, FRNRAP. Deletions cut 6 bases from V and 8 bases from J, with 14 bases between. This CDR3 has 13 amino acids. The DNA of the CDR3 is TGTGCTAGTGGGCCATCAGGGAGCGATGAGCAGTTCTTC. Protein sequence: CASGPSGSDEQFF.

This clonotype was counted only a few times. The gene calls are TRBV23-1 and TRBJ2-7, with 9 nucleotides matching TRBD1. TRBV23-1 belongs to the ORF category, with a function that is uncertain. CDR3 length: 17 amino acids. With V trimmed by 3 bases and J by 1 base, 10 bases remained unmatched. CDR3 region: CASSQRTGGEGSYEQYF. CDR3 DNA sequence: TGCGCCAGCAGTCAGCGAACAGGGGGCGAAGGGTCCTACGAGCAGTACTTC.

The rearrangement uses TRBV14 and TRBJ1-4; possibly TRBD1 for D (5 bases). Germline CDR1 SGHDN, CDR2 FVKESK. CDR3 size: 16 residues. V was shortened by 1 base and J by 0 bases, with 9 bases between the two germline ends. The CDR3 DNA reads TGTGCCAGCAGCCAAGCGGGGGGAGCAACTAATGAAAAACTGTTTTTT. Encoded protein: CASSQAGGATNEKLFF.

The rearrangement uses TRBV5-4 and TRBJ2-3, with TRBD2 matching over 9 bases. Germline V gene lookup returns CDR1 SGHNT and CDR2 YYREEE (reference sequence). This CDR3 is 16 amino acids long. V trimming: 4 bases; J trimming: 6 bases; junction bases outside the gene matches: 12. The DNA for the CDR3 is TGTGCCAGCAGCGCCCGGCTAGCGGGACCTCGGGATACGCAGTATTTT. Translating it yields CASSARLAGPRDTQYF.

This clonotype turned up a few times. The chain recombines TRBV12-3 or TRBV12-4 with TRBJ2-5; D gene uncertain. Deletions cut 6 bases from V and 2 bases from J, with 13 bases between. CDR3 size: 14 residues. Here the CDR3 reads CASRSQWGQETQYF. The CDR3, as DNA: TGTGCCAGCAGGTCCCAGTGGGGACAAGAGACCCAGTACTTC.

The chain recombines TRBV9 with TRBJ2-5, with 8 bases matching TRBD2. This CDR3 is built from 15 residues. The V and J ends lost 4 bases and 5 bases, in that order; junction bases with no gene match: 10. CDR1 is SGDLS, CDR2 YYNGEE, per germline. CDR3 sequence (DNA): TGTGCCAGCAGCAGGCTTGGCCGGGGGGGGGAGACCCAGTACTTC. The encoded protein is CASSRLGRGGETQYF.

The chain recombines TRBV6-1 with TRBJ2-1, with TRBD2 identical over 11 bases. Unmatched junction bases numbered 19, after V lost 6 bases and J lost 6 bases. This CDR3 spans 19 amino acids. Germline V lookup: CDR1 MNHNS, CDR2 SASEGT. The CDR3 loop is CASSPLGGTSGPEINEQFF. The CDR3 bases are TGTGCCAGCAGCCCCTTGGGTGGGACTAGCGGCCCTGAGATCAATGAGCAGTTCTTC.

The V and J genes are TRBV14 and TRBJ1-2; D is uncertain. V was cut by 4 bases and J by 4 bases, with 10 bases left in between. Germline CDR1 SGHDN, CDR2 FVKESK. The CDR3 has 13 residues. CDR3 nucleotides: TGTGCCAGCAGCCCCAGGTCGAGCTATGGCTACACCTTC. Translated: CASSPRSSYGYTF.